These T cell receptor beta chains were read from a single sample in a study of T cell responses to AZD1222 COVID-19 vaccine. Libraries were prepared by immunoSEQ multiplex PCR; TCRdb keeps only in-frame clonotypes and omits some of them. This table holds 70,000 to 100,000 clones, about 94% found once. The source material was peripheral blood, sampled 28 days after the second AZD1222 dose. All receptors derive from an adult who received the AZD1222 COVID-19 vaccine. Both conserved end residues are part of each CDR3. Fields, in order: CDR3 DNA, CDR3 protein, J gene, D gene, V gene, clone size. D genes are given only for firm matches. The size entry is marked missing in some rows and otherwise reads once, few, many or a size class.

cdr3_nt: TGCGCCAGCAGCTTGGAAGCGGGAAGACAAAACTATGGCTACACCTTC
cdr3_aa: CASSLEAGRQNYGYTF
j_call: TRBJ1-2
d_call: -
v_call: TRBV5-1
clone_size: -

cdr3_nt: TGTGCCAGCAGCTTAGGTCCAGGGAACTATGGCTACACCTTC
cdr3_aa: CASSLGPGNYGYTF
j_call: TRBJ1-2
d_call: -
v_call: TRBV7-2
clone_size: -

cdr3_nt: TGTGCCAGCAGTTACCGGTCAGGGGGCAACACTGAAGCTTTCTTT
cdr3_aa: CASSYRSGGNTEAFF
j_call: TRBJ1-1
d_call: TRBD1
v_call: TRBV6-5
clone_size: -

cdr3_nt: TGTGCCAGCAGTCCCCGCAGGGGGGAGAGACAAGCTAACTATGGCTACACCTTC
cdr3_aa: CASSPRRGERQANYGYTF
j_call: TRBJ1-2
d_call: TRBD1
v_call: TRBV6-2/TRBV6-3
clone_size: few

cdr3_nt: TGCGCCAGCAGCATAGACAGGGTCCCCTTCTCCTACGAGCAGTACTTC
cdr3_aa: CASSIDRVPFSYEQYF
j_call: TRBJ2-7
d_call: TRBD1
v_call: TRBV5-1
clone_size: -

cdr3_nt: TGTGCCAGCAGTACCGGACAGGGGGGATCTTATGGCTACACCTTC
cdr3_aa: CASSTGQGGSYGYTF
j_call: TRBJ1-2
d_call: TRBD1
v_call: TRBV6-5
clone_size: -

cdr3_nt: TGTGCCAGCAGCTTAAATCCTGGCCGCCGCTTTGAGCAGTTCTTC
cdr3_aa: CASSLNPGRRFEQFF
j_call: TRBJ2-1
d_call: -
v_call: TRBV11-3
clone_size: -

cdr3_nt: TGTGCCAGCAGCCAGGGGGCCGAACAGCCCCAGCATTTT
cdr3_aa: CASSQGAEQPQHF
j_call: TRBJ1-5
d_call: TRBD1
v_call: TRBV7-9
clone_size: -

cdr3_nt: TGTGCCAGCAGCGGATTAACTCCCTCTGGAAACACCATATATTTT
cdr3_aa: CASSGLTPSGNTIYF
j_call: TRBJ1-3
d_call: -
v_call: TRBV9
clone_size: -

cdr3_nt: TGCGCCAGCAGCACACGGAACTATGGCTACACCTTC
cdr3_aa: CASSTRNYGYTF
j_call: TRBJ1-2
d_call: -
v_call: TRBV10-1
clone_size: -

cdr3_nt: TGTGCCAGCAGTACCCGGGGAGTCTATGGCTACACCTTC
cdr3_aa: CASSTRGVYGYTF
j_call: TRBJ1-2
d_call: -
v_call: TRBV12-3/TRBV12-4
clone_size: -

cdr3_nt: TGTGCCAGCAGCTCTAGCGGGGGGGGCACAGATACGCAGTATTTT
cdr3_aa: CASSSSGGGTDTQYF
j_call: TRBJ2-3
d_call: TRBD2
v_call: TRBV7-9
clone_size: -

cdr3_nt: TGCGCCAGCAGCTTGGCCGGGACAGGGTTCACTGAAGCTTTCTTT
cdr3_aa: CASSLAGTGFTEAFF
j_call: TRBJ1-1
d_call: TRBD1
v_call: TRBV5-1
clone_size: -

cdr3_nt: TGTGCCAGCAGCACCCAGCCCCTCGTCAGTACAGATACGCAGTATTTT
cdr3_aa: CASSTQPLVSTDTQYF
j_call: TRBJ2-3
d_call: -
v_call: TRBV7-2
clone_size: -

cdr3_nt: TGTGCCAGCAGCGAGGGACAGCGGTCACCCCTCCACTTT
cdr3_aa: CASSEGQRSPLHF
j_call: TRBJ1-6
d_call: TRBD1
v_call: TRBV9
clone_size: -

cdr3_nt: TGTGCCAGTAGTATATTACTGGGAGTGGACAGCTTTAACTATGGCTACACCTTC
cdr3_aa: CASSILLGVDSFNYGYTF
j_call: TRBJ1-2
d_call: -
v_call: TRBV19
clone_size: -

cdr3_nt: TGTGCCAGCAGCCAGGCCGGCCACCGACAGCTCGTGAACACCGGGGAGCTGTTTTTT
cdr3_aa: CASSQAGHRQLVNTGELFF
j_call: TRBJ2-2
d_call: -
v_call: TRBV3-1/TRBV3-2
clone_size: -

cdr3_nt: TGTGCCACAGGGGCAAGATACAATGAGCAGTTCTTC
cdr3_aa: CATGARYNEQFF
j_call: TRBJ2-1
d_call: -
v_call: TRBV19
clone_size: -

cdr3_nt: TGTGCCAGCAGTGATGGGCAGGTCGGGAAGACCCAGTACTTC
cdr3_aa: CASSDGQVGKTQYF
j_call: TRBJ2-5
d_call: -
v_call: TRBV6-1
clone_size: -

cdr3_nt: TGTGCCATCAGGGAAGGACAGGGGACGGAAAAACTGTTTTTT
cdr3_aa: CAIREGQGTEKLFF
j_call: TRBJ1-4
d_call: TRBD1
v_call: TRBV10-3
clone_size: -

cdr3_nt: TGTGCCAGCAGAACCGAGGCATGGATGAACACTGAAGCTTTCTTT
cdr3_aa: CASRTEAWMNTEAFF
j_call: TRBJ1-1
d_call: -
v_call: TRBV6-5
clone_size: -

cdr3_nt: TGCGCCAGCAGCTTGGTCGGTCGGCCGAACACCGGGGAGCTGTTTTTT
cdr3_aa: CASSLVGRPNTGELFF
j_call: TRBJ2-2
d_call: -
v_call: TRBV5-1
clone_size: -